Here is one T cell receptor (beta chain) with its context. TCRdb's copy holds only in-frame clones and misses some; the assay was immunoSEQ multiplex PCR. The sample has 200,000 to 250,000 clones, 70% to 85% seen once. This sample stems from a study of blood T cell repertoires in COVID-19. Trimming at V came to 6 bases and at J to 6 bases, leaving 12 bases not matched to a gene. CDR1 is SGHDT, CDR2 YYEEEE, per germline. The length of the CDR3 is 14 residues. Material for sequencing was PBMCs or T cells enriched from blood (not recorded which). The clonotype comes from a man in his 60s who had recovered from COVID-19. V is TRBV5-6 and J is TRBJ2-7; TRBD1 matches at 7 bases. Here the CDR3 DNA reads TGTGCCAGCACCCTGGACAGGTCTAAAGGCGAGCAGTACTTC. It codes for CASTLDRSKGEQYF.